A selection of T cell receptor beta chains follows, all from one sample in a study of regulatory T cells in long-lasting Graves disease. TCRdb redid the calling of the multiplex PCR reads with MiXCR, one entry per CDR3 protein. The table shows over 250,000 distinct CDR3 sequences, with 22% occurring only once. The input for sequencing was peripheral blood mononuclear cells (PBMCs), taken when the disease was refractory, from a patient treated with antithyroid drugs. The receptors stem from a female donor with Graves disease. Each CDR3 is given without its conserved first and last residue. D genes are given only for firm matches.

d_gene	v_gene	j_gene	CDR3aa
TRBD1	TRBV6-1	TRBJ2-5	ASTLTGDQETQY
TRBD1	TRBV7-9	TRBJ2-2	ASSSKGGQANTGELF
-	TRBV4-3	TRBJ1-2	ASSQDPTRNYGYT
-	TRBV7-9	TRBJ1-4	ASSTQGTGEKLF
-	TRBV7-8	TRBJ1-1	ASSLGEGEAF
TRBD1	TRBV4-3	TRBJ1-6	ASSTGQVDSPLH
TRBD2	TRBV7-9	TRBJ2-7	ASSPPGTSGLYEQY
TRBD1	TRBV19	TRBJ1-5	ASSARDRGNNQPQH
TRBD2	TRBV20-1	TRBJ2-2	SARGLAGPGELF
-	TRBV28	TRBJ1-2	ASSVYYGYT
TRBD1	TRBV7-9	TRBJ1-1	ASSPPRDRNTEAF
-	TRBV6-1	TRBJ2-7	ASAPPPGRKTDEQY
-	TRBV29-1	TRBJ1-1	SVWADSLMNTEAF
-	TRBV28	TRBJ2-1	ASSLMGLYNEQF
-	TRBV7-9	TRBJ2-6	ASSFNGGSGANVLT
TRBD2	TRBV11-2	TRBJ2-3	ASSLLAGGLSTDTQY
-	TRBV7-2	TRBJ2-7	ASSLASRGEQY